Each of the 2 T cell receptor beta chains below was sequenced from the same sample in a study of shared clonotypes between healthy human individuals. Profiling relied on immunoSEQ multiplex PCR, and the TCRdb table lists in-frame clones only, not all of them. The profile shows approximately 1.5 million clones, about 98.5% of them singletons. Source material: naive CD4+ T cells sorted from blood. Regarding subset: CD45RA+ positively selected. These receptors were collected from a man under 40 in good health.

J is TRBJ1-5 and V is TRBV5-6; D is uncertain. CDR1 and CDR2 from the germline V gene are SGHDT and YYEEEE. Deletions cut 4 bases from V and 2 bases from J, with 13 bases between. The CDR3 runs to 15 residues. CDR3 DNA sequence: TGTGCCAGCAGCAATTACGGGGAGGGCAATCAGCCCCAGCATTTT. Translating it yields CASSNYGEGNQPQHF. The variable domain in full, completed from reference TRBV5-6 and TRBJ1-5, reads DAGVTQSPTHLIKTRGQQVTLRCSPKSGHDTVSWYQQALGQGPQFIFQYYEEEERQRGNFPDRFSGHQFPNYSSELNVNALLLGDSALYLCASSNYGEGNQPQHFGDGTRLSIL.

The rearrangement joins TRBV7-9 to TRBJ2-7; 7 nucleotides agree with TRBD2. The CDR3 sequence is 14 residues long. With V trimmed by 4 bases and J by 1 base, 4 bases remained unmatched. Germline lookup yields CDR1 SEHNR and CDR2 FQNEAQ (reference sequence). The CDR3 DNA reads TGTGCCAGCAGCTGGGGACTACTTTCCTACGAGCAGTACTTC. Protein: CASSWGLLSYEQYF. The whole variable domain, filled in from reference TRBV7-9 and TRBJ2-7, reads DTGVSQNPRHKITKRGQNVTFRCDPISEHNRLYWYRQTLGQGPEFLTYFQNEAQLEKSRLLSDRFSAERPKGSFSTLEIQRTEQGDSAMYLCASSWGLLSYEQYFGPGTRLTVT.